One T cell receptor beta chain is described in this entry. Germline assignment: CDR1 MDHEN and CDR2 SYDVKM. This CDR3 is built from 14 residues. Trimming left V 5 bases short and J 4 bases short, with 14 bases between. These data belong to a study of blood T cell repertoires in COVID-19. Only in-frame clones appear in the TCRdb table, and some are missing; sequencing was by immunoSEQ multiplex PCR. Among 50,000 to 65,000 clones listed, roughly 80% were seen once. This sequence joins TRBV28 and TRBJ2-5; D might be TRBD2 (6 bases). The source is a woman aged 60-75 years with acute or convalescent COVID-19. Source material: peripheral blood. For the CDR3, the DNA is TGTGCCAGCAGTCTCCGGCCCGGGGGAGAGACCCAGTACTTC. Protein sequence: CASSLRPGGETQYF.